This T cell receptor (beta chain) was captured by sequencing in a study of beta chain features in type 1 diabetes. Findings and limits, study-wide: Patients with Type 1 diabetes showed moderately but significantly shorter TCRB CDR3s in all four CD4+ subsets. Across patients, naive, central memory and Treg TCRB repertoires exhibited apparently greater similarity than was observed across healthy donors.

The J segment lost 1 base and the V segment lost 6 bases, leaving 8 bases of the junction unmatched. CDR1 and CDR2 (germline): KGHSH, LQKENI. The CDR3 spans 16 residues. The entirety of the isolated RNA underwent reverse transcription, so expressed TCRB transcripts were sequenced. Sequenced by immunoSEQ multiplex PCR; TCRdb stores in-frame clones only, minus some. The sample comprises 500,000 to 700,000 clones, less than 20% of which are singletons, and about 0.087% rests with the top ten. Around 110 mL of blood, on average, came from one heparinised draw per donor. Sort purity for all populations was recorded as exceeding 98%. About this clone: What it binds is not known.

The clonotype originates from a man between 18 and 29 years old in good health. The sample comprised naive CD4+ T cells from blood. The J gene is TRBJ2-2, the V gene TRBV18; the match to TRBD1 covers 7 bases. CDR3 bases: TGTGCCAGCTCGCTTCAGGGACAGTTGAACACCGGGGAGCTGTTTTTT. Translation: CASSLQGQLNTGELFF.